The rows below give T cell receptor beta chains drawn from one sample of a study of blood T cell repertoires in COVID-19. Here immunoSEQ multiplex PCR was the method, and the copy in TCRdb shows in-frame clones only, minus some. In the table there are about 87,000 clones, over 75% of which are singletons. The sample comprised peripheral blood. Receptors were obtained from a woman aged 80 or over with COVID-19, enrolled during active disease. Each CDR3 is given with its conserved first and last residue. The D gene is left open where the match is weak. Expanded clones are given a class, and other clones once, few, many or no size at all.

J gene | V gene | D gene | clone size | CDR3 protein | CDR3 DNA
TRBJ1-5 | TRBV28 | TRBD1 | . | CASRSGQGLNQPQHF | TGTGCCAGCAGGTCGGGACAGGGCCTCAATCAGCCCCAGCATTTT
TRBJ2-1 | TRBV18 | . | . | CASSPPPQGYNEQFF | TGTGCCAGCTCACCACCCCCTCAGGGCTACAATGAGCAGTTCTTC
TRBJ1-1 | TRBV2 | . | . | CASSSSIDTEAFF | TGTGCCAGCAGTTCCTCGATAGACACTGAAGCTTTCTTT
TRBJ2-1 | TRBV11-3 | TRBD2 | . | CASSQRGSLYNEQFF | TGTGCCAGCAGTCAGCGGGGGTCTCTTTACAATGAGCAGTTCTTC
TRBJ2-7 | TRBV6-5 | TRBD1 | . | CASSSTGTGGLF | TGTGCCAGCAGTTCAACCGGGACAGGGGGCTTGTTC
TRBJ2-7 | TRBV6-2/TRBV6-3 | TRBD1 | . | CASSSTPTGRTHEQYF | TGTGCCAGCAGTTCGACCCCGACAGGGAGAACCCACGAGCAGTACTTC
TRBJ2-7 | TRBV28 | TRBD2 | . | CASRITSGRAREQYF | TGTGCCAGCAGAATTACTAGCGGGAGGGCCCGGGAGCAGTACTTC
TRBJ2-2 | TRBV28 | . | . | CASSFGGLYTGELFF | TGTGCCAGCAGTTTTGGAGGACTTTACACCGGGGAGCTGTTTTTT
TRBJ1-6 | TRBV5-1 | . | few | CASSLKQDSPLHF | TGCGCCAGCAGCTTAAAACAGGATTCACCCCTCCACTTT
TRBJ2-1 | TRBV5-8 | TRBD2 | . | CASSLGAGESDEQFF | TGTGCCAGCAGCTTGGGCGCGGGAGAATCAGATGAGCAGTTCTTC
TRBJ1-6 | TRBV4-3 | . | . | CASSQAASKNSPLHF | TGCGCCAGCAGCCAGGCTGCCTCGAAGAATTCACCCCTCCACTTT
TRBJ2-7 | TRBV2 | TRBD2 | . | CASEVGGVEQYF | TGTGCCAGCGAGGTGGGGGGGGTCGAGCAGTACTTC
TRBJ2-7 | TRBV2 | TRBD1 | few | CASKQGLGQYF | TGTGCCAGCAAACAGGGGCTTGGGCAGTACTTC
TRBJ2-7 | TRBV6-6 | . | . | CASSRQAYEQYF | TGTGCCAGCAGTCGCCAGGCTTACGAGCAGTACTTC
TRBJ2-5 | TRBV2 | . | . | CASNPDRDLDETQYF | TGTGCCAGTAACCCCGACAGGGACTTGGACGAGACCCAGTACTTC
TRBJ2-5 | TRBV7-2 | . | . | CASSSTFGETQYF | TGTGCCAGCAGCTCAACATTCGGGGAGACCCAGTACTTC
TRBJ2-1 | TRBV7-9 | TRBD2 | . | CASSLGRLAGGFFPNEQFF | TGTGCCAGCAGCTTGGGTAGGCTAGCGGGAGGGTTCTTCCCCAATGAGCAGTTCTTC
TRBJ2-3 | TRBV5-8 | . | . | CASSPLRQFTDTQYF | TGTGCCAGCAGCCCCCTGAGACAGTTCACAGATACGCAGTATTTT
TRBJ2-6 | TRBV7-8 | . | . | CASSLLGAGANVLTF | TGTGCCAGCAGCTTATTGGGAGCTGGGGCCAACGTCCTGACTTTC
TRBJ2-7 | TRBV21-1 | . | . | CASSNSRPGGPSTSYEQYF | TGTGCCAGCAGCAATTCCCGGCCAGGGGGACCCAGTACCTCCTACGAGCAGTACTTC
TRBJ1-4 | TRBV5-1 | TRBD1 | once | CASRKGADEKLFF | TGCGCCAGCAGGAAGGGGGCGGATGAAAAACTGTTTTTT
TRBJ2-7 | TRBV10-3 | . | . | CAISEIRQWTTGLYEQYF | TGTGCCATCAGTGAGATTAGGCAGTGGACAACCGGCCTCTACGAGCAGTACTTC
TRBJ2-7 | TRBV5-1 | TRBD2 | . | CASSLAGTSGRSPREQYF | TGCGCCAGCAGCTTGGCCGGGACTAGCGGGAGGAGCCCTAGGGAGCAGTACTTC
TRBJ2-7 | TRBV21-1 | . | . | CASSGRADHEQYF | TGTGCCAGCAGTGGCAGGGCGGACCACGAGCAGTACTTC
TRBJ1-1 | TRBV3-1/TRBV3-2 | . | . | CASSHGVGPEAFF | TGTGCCAGCAGCCATGGGGTGGGGCCTGAAGCTTTCTTT
TRBJ2-2 | TRBV3-1/TRBV3-2 | TRBD2 | . | CASSRFGGSGELFF | TGTGCCAGCAGCCGATTCGGGGGGTCCGGGGAGCTGTTTTTT
TRBJ1-1 | TRBV5-4 | TRBD1 | . | CASSLNGGTGAGTEAFF | TGTGCCAGCAGTTTGAACGGAGGGACAGGGGCTGGCACTGAAGCTTTCTTT
TRBJ2-1 | TRBV30 | . | . | CAWSVLARLPYNEQFF | TGTGCCTGGAGTGTACTGGCTAGGCTCCCCTACAATGAGCAGTTCTTC
TRBJ2-5 | TRBV9 | TRBD2 | . | CASSPIAGGAETQYF | TGTGCCAGCAGCCCTATAGCGGGGGGGGCAGAGACCCAGTACTTC
TRBJ1-1 | TRBV2 | . | . | CASRSVQAFF | TGTGCCAGCAGGTCAGTTCAGGCTTTCTTT
TRBJ2-2 | TRBV18 | . | . | CASSHSTRWATGELFF | TGTGCCAGCTCACACTCTACACGATGGGCCACCGGGGAGCTGTTTTTT
TRBJ2-7 | TRBV27 | TRBD1 | . | CASSRPGGSYEQYF | TGTGCCAGCAGTCGCCCAGGGGGCTCCTACGAGCAGTACTTC
TRBJ1-4 | TRBV25-1 | . | . | CASSNDRKEKLFF | TGTGCCAGCAGTAACGACAGGAAAGAAAAACTGTTTTTT
TRBJ1-1 | TRBV18 | . | . | CASSPQRGMNTEAFF | TGTGCCAGCTCACCCCAAAGAGGTATGAACACTGAAGCTTTCTTT
TRBJ2-2 | TRBV28 | TRBD1 | . | CASSLVGTGDTGELFF | TGTGCCAGCAGTTTAGTGGGGACAGGGGACACCGGGGAGCTGTTTTTT
TRBJ2-2 | TRBV2 | TRBD1 | . | CASREGQTGELFF | TGTGCCAGCAGAGAGGGACAGACCGGGGAGCTGTTTTTT
TRBJ1-3 | TRBV3-1/TRBV3-2 | TRBD1 | . | CASSQVYGTGYLSGNTIYF | TGTGCCAGCAGCCAAGTTTACGGGACAGGGTACCTCTCTGGAAACACCATATATTTT